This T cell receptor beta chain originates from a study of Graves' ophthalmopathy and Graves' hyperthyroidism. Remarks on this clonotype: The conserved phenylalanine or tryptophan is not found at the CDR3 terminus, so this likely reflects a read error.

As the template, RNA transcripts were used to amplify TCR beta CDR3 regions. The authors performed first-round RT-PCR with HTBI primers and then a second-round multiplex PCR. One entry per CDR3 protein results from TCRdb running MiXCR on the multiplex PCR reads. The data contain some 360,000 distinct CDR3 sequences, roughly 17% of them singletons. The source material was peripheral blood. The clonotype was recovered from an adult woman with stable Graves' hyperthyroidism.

This chain's CDR3 is CAITPQMGQGVQETQYI. The CDR3 nucleotides are TGTGCCATCACCCCTCAGATGGGACAGGGGGTCCAAGAGACCCAGTACATC. This chain joins TRBV28 and TRBJ2-5, with 11 positions matching TRBD1. The V gene end was trimmed by 10 bases and the J gene end by 1 base; junction bases not matched to a gene: 14. Looked up from germline, CDR1 is MDHEN and CDR2 is SYDVKM. This CDR3 contains 17 residues.